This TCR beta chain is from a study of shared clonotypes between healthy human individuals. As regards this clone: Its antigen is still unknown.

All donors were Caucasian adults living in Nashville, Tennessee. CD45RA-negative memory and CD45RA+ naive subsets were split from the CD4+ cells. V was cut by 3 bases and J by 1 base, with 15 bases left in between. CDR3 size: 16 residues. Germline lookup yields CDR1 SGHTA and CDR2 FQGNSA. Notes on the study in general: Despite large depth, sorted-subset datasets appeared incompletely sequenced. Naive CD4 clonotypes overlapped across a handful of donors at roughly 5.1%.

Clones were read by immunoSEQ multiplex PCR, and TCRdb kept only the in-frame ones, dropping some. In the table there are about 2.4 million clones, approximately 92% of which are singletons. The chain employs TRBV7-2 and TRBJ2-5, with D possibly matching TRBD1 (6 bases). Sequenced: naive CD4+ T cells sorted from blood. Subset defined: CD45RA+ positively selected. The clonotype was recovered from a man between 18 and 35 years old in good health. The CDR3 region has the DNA TGTGCCAGCAGCTTGGACAGCCCACCTTCCCAAGAGACCCAGTACTTC. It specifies CASSLDSPPSQETQYF.